Following are 20 T cell receptor beta chains from one sample sequenced in a study of cytomegalovirus exposure and HLA in healthy donors (dated by TCRdb to about 2017). Library creation used the immunoSEQ multiplex PCR assay. A mixture of 60 forward primers for TCR Vbeta segments and 13 reverse primers for TCR Jbeta segments was used in the multiplex PCR. TCRdb took over this immuneACCESS table, retaining in-frame rearrangements with V and J assigned. Such tables are incomplete; in checked studies, under half of the missing clones stem from an unresolved V gene, and the remainder is unexplained. The sample has about 150,000 clones on record, approximately 80% of them singletons. 3% to 4.5% of the sample goes to the ten largest clones. The specimen sequenced was PBMCs. The receptor source for this set is a male donor in good health and CMV-seronegative.

The rearrangement links TRBV6-1 to TRBJ1-6; D unresolved. Germline CDR1 reads MNHNS; CDR2 reads SASEGT. This CDR3 has 13 residues. The V end lost 2 bases, the J end lost 8 bases, and 7 bases lay between the germline ends. This CDR3 is CASSESLYSPLHF. In DNA, the CDR3 is TGTGCCAGCAGTGAATCTCTTTATTCACCCCTCCACTTT.

The V gene is TRBV5-4, the J gene TRBJ2-7; a possible D gene is TRBD1 (5 bases). CDR1 is SGHNT, CDR2 YYREEE, per germline (reference sequence). V shed 0 bases and J shed 3 bases, with 13 bases lying between them. The CDR3 is 15 amino acids. In nucleotides, the CDR3 is TGTGCCAGCAGCTTGGAAGTGGGGCCCAACTACGAGCAGTACTTC. Protein: CASSLEVGPNYEQYF.

The rearrangement links TRBV4-2 to TRBJ1-2, with a weak D call TRBD1 (5 bases). The V end lost 0 bases, the J end lost 4 bases, and 12 bases lay between the germline ends. The V gene's germline CDR1 is LGHNA and CDR2 YNFKEQ. CDR3 length equals 15 residues. The CDR3 bases are TGTGCCAGCAGCCAAGAAGGTTCCCAGGGCTATGGCTACACCTTC. The encoded protein is CASSQEGSQGYGYTF.

This clone was picked up one time. The rearrangement joins TRBV6-1 to TRBJ2-3; weak D call: TRBD2 (6 bases). CDR1 and CDR2 (germline): MNHNS, SASEGT. With 4 bases removed from V and 2 bases from J, the gap between germline ends came to 10 bases. The CDR3 runs 14 residues. The CDR3 protein is CASSGTTYTDTQYF. The CDR3 DNA is TGTGCCAGCAGTGGGACTACCTACACAGATACGCAGTATTTT.

V usage is TRBV5-1 and J usage is TRBJ2-5; D is unresolved. This CDR3 spans 15 amino acids. The V and J ends lost 0 bases and 0 bases respectively, with 9 bases between them. Germline CDR1 is SGHRS and CDR2 is YFSETQ. The CDR3 DNA follows: TGCGCCAGCAGCTTGGGGCGGATTTACCAAGAGACCCAGTACTTC. It specifies CASSLGRIYQETQYF.

The sample holds one count of this clone. The chain combines TRBV28 with TRBJ2-7, with TRBD2 matching 9 bases. The CDR3 covers 13 residues. CDR1 and CDR2 (germline): MDHEN, SYDVKM. Trimming cost V 6 bases and J 4 bases; bases outside gene matches: 4. DNA for the CDR3: TGTGCCAGCAGATTAGCGGGAGAATACGAGCAGTACTTC. Its protein is CASRLAGEYEQYF.

The chain joins TRBV28 to TRBJ1-1; TRBD1 is a possible D gene (6 bases). This CDR3 comprises 15 residues. V lost 3 bases and J lost 1, with 12 bases in between. Germline-derived CDR1 and CDR2 are MDHEN and SYDVKM. CDR3 loop: CASSFRGSGNTEAFF. Written as DNA, the CDR3 is TGTGCCAGCAGTTTTAGGGGGTCAGGGAACACTGAAGCTTTCTTT.

The chain is built from TRBV7-2 and TRBJ1-2; 10 bases map to TRBD1. V shed 6 bases and J 7 bases; nucleotides not matched to a gene: 5. The germline V gene encodes CDR1 SGHTA and CDR2 FQGNSA. There are 13 residues in the CDR3. CDR3 in DNA: TGTGCCAGCAGTCCCGGGACAGGGGTTGGCTACACCTTC. This codes for CASSPGTGVGYTF.

The rearrangement joins TRBV27 to TRBJ1-1; 10 positions agree with TRBD1. Germline V gene sequence: CDR1 MNHEY, CDR2 SMNVEV (reference sequence). J gave up 6 bases and V 6 bases, and 13 bases lay outside the gene matches. This CDR3 region has 16 residues. In DNA, the CDR3 is TGTGCCAGCAGCAGCCCTCGGACAGGGGGAATATCTGAAGCTTTCTTT. Translated, it gives CASSSPRTGGISEAFF.

The chain carries TRBV2 and TRBJ2-3, with TRBD2 matching over 7 bases. CDR1 is SNHLY, CDR2 FYNNEI, per germline. CDR3 length: 15 residues. Germline trimming cut 8 bases from V and 3 bases from J; bases unmatched to any gene: 11. In DNA, the CDR3 is TGTGCCAGCGCCCGGGACGGGGGGAGGACAGATACGCAGTATTTT. It specifies CASARDGGRTDTQYF.

CDR3 region: CASSIKRNTEAFF. In DNA form, the CDR3 reads TGTGCCAGTAGTATTAAGAGGAACACTGAAGCTTTCTTT. The chain employs TRBV19 and TRBJ1-1; D is ambiguous. The CDR3 loop spans 13 amino acids. Germline V gene sequence: CDR1 LNHDA, CDR2 SQIVND (reference sequence). V lost 3 bases to trimming and J lost 1 base, with 6 bases between them.

The chain joins TRBV27 to TRBJ2-3, with 7 positions matching TRBD1. With 5 bases clipped from V and 8 bases from J, the junction kept 1 base outside the gene matches. This CDR3 spans 11 amino acids. Germline V gene sequence: CDR1 MNHEY, CDR2 SMNVEV (reference sequence). In nucleotides, the CDR3 is TGTGCCAGCAGTCGACAGGGTACGCAGTATTTT. Translated, it gives CASSRQGTQYF.

V gene TRBV28 combines with J gene TRBJ1-5, with TRBD1 matching over 10 bases. CDR1 is MDHEN, CDR2 SYDVKM, per germline. The V segment lost 2 bases and the J segment 1 base; nucleotides outside the gene matches: 8. This CDR3 spans 18 amino acids. The CDR3 is CASSLGTGEVYSNQPQHF. The CDR3 coding sequence is TGTGCCAGCAGTTTAGGGACAGGGGAAGTCTACAGCAATCAGCCCCAGCATTTT.

The chain recombines TRBV9 with TRBJ2-3; 11 bases map to TRBD2. Germline CDR1 and CDR2: SGDLS and YYNGEE. CDR3 length: 15 residues. Losses at the gene ends were 0 bases for V and 11 bases for J; bases not matched to a gene: 8. This CDR3 reads CASSVGASGGWRQYF. DNA of the CDR3: TGTGCCAGCAGCGTAGGGGCTAGCGGGGGGTGGAGGCAGTATTTT.

V is TRBV18 and J is TRBJ2-1, with TRBD1 matching over 9 bases. The CDR3 is 16 amino acids. J lost 3 bases, V lost 0 bases, and 3 bases had no gene match. The germline V gene encodes CDR1 KGHSH and CDR2 LQKENI. The CDR3 DNA sequence: TGTGCCAGCTCACCACCGCGGGACAGGGTCTACAATGAGCAGTTCTTC. Translated, it gives CASSPPRDRVYNEQFF.

The chain employs TRBV5-6 and TRBJ1-1; tentative D call: TRBD1 (5 bases). V dropped 0 bases and J dropped 8 bases, with 11 bases sitting between them. The CDR3 length is 13 residues. Germline CDR1 reads SGHDT; CDR2 reads YYEEEE. CDR3 coding DNA: TGTGCCAGCAGCTTGGGTGACAGCAAAGAAGCTTTCTTT. This gives the protein CASSLGDSKEAFF.

This clone appeared a few times. The rearrangement uses TRBV9 and TRBJ1-1; D is uncertain. This CDR3 has 15 residues. The germline V gene has CDR1 SGDLS and CDR2 YYNGEE. V lost 0 bases, J lost 4 bases, and 13 bases lay in between. CDR3 nucleotides: TGTGCCAGCAGCGTAGACGCGGGGTTGAGCACTGAAGCTTTCTTT. Protein: CASSVDAGLSTEAFF.

The genes are TRBV4-1 and TRBJ1-2, with TRBD1 as a possible D gene (5 bases). Germline V gene lookup returns CDR1 MGHRA and CDR2 YSYEKL. The CDR3 has 15 amino acids. Trimming pared 4 bases from V and 4 bases from J, leaving 16 bases between. The CDR3 loop reads CASSPPGGGAYGYTF. The CDR3 bases are TGCGCCAGCAGCCCACCGGGGGGGGGAGCCTATGGCTACACCTTC.

The chain has TRBV11-2 and TRBJ2-3; TRBD2 aligns across 12 bases. Germline CDR1 SGHAT, CDR2 FQNNGV. CDR3 length equals 16 residues. Germline trimming cut 5 bases from V and 2 bases from J; bases unmatched to any gene: 5. The CDR3 is CASSLGLAGFTDTQYF. The DNA of the CDR3 is TGTGCCAGCAGCCTAGGACTAGCGGGATTCACAGATACGCAGTATTTT.

This chain links TRBV4-1 with TRBJ2-7; TRBD1 matches at 9 bases. Per germline, CDR1 MGHRA and CDR2 YSYEKL. With V trimmed by 2 bases and J by 7 bases, 9 bases remained unmatched. The CDR3 consists of 15 residues. The CDR3 loop reads CASSQPQQGAREQYF. For the CDR3, the DNA is TGCGCCAGCAGCCAACCTCAACAGGGGGCAAGAGAGCAGTACTTC.